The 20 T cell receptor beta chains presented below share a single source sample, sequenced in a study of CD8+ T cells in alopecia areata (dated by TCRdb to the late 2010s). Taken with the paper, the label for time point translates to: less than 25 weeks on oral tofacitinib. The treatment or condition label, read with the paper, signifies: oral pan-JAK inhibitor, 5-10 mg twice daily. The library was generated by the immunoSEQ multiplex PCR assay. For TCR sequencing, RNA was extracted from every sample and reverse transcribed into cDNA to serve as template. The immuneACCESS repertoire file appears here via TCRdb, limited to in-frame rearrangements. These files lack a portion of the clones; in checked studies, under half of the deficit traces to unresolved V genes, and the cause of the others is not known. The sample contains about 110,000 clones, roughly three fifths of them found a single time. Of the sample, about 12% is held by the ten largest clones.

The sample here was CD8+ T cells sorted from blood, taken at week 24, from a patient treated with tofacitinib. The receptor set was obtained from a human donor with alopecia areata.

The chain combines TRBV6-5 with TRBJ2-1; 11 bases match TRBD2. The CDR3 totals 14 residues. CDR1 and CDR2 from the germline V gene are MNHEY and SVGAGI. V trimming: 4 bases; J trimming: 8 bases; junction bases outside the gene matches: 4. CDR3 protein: CASSLAGGHDEQFF. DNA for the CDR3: TGTGCCAGCAGTTTAGCGGGGGGGCACGATGAGCAGTTCTTC.

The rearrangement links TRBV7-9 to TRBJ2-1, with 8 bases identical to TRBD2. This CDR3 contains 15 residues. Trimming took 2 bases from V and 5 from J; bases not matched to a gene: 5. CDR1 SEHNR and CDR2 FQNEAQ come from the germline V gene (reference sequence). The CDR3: CASSLRGGTHNEQFF. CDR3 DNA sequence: TGTGCCAGCAGCTTACGCGGGGGGACACACAATGAGCAGTTCTTC.

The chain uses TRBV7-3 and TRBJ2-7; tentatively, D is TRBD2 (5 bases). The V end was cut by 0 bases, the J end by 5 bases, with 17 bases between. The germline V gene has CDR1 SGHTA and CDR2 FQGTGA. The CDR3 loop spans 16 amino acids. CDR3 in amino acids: CASSLTPVTGFHEQYF. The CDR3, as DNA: TGTGCCAGCAGCTTAACCCCCGTTACGGGGTTCCACGAGCAGTACTTC.

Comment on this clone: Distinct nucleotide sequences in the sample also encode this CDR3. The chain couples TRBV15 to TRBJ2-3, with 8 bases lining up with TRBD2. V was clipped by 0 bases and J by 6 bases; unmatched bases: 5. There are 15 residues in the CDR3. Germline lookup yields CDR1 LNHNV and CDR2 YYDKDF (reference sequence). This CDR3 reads CATSRDGGAADTQYF. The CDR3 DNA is TGTGCCACCAGCAGAGACGGGGGGGCGGCGGATACGCAGTATTTT.

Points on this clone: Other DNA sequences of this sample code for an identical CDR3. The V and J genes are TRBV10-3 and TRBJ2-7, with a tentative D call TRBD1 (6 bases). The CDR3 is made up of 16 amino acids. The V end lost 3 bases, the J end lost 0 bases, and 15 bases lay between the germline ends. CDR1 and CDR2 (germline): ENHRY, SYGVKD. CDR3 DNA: TGTGCCATCAGTGACCAACAGGGAGCCCGCTCCTACGAGCAGTACTTC. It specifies CAISDQQGARSYEQYF.

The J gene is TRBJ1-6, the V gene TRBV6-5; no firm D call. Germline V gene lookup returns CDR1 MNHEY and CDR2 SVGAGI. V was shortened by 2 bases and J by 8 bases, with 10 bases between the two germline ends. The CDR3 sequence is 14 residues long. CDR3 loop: CASSYDTDDSPLHF. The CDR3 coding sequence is TGTGCCAGCAGTTACGATACAGATGATTCACCCCTCCACTTT.

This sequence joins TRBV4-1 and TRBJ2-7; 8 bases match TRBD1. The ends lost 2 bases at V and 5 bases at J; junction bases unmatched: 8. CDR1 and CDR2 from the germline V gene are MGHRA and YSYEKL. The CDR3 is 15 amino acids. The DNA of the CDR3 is TGCGCCAGCAGCCAATTCTCAGGGGGCTTCGACGAGCAGTACTTC. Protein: CASSQFSGGFDEQYF.

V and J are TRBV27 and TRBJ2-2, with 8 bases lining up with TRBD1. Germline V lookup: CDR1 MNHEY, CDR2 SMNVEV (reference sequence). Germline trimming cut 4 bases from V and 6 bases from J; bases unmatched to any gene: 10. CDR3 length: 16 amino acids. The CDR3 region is CASSSPGQGSPGELFF. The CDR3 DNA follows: TGTGCCAGCAGTTCTCCCGGACAGGGAAGTCCCGGGGAGCTGTTTTTT.

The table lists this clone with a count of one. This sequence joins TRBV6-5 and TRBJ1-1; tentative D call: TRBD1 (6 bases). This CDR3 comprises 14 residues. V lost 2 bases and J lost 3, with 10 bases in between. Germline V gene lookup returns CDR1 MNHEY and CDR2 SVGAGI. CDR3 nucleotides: TGTGCCAGCAGTTACACATCAGGGGACACTGAAGCTTTCTTT. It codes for CASSYTSGDTEAFF.

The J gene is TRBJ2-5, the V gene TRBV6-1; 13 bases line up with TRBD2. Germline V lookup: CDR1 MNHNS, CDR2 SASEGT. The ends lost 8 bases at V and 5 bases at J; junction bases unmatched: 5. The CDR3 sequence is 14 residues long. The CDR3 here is CASGTSGAPETQYF. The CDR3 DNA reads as TGTGCCAGCGGGACTAGCGGGGCCCCGGAGACCCAGTACTTC.

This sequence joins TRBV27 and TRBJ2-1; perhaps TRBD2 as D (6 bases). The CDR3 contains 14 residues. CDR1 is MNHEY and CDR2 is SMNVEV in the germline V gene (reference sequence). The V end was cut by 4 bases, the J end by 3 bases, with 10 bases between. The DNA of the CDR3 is TGTGCCAGCAGTTATAGCGGAATCTACAATGAGCAGTTCTTC. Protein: CASSYSGIYNEQFF.

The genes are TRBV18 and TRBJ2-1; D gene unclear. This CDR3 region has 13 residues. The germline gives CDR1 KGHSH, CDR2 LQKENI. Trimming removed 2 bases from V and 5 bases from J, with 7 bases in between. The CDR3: CASSPNDNNEQFF. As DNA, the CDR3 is TGTGCCAGCTCACCAAACGACAACAATGAGCAGTTCTTC.

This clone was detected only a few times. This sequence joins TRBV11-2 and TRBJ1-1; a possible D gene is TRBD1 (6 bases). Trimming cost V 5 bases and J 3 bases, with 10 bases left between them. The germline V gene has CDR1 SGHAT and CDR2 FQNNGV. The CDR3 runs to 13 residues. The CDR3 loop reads CASSIQGYTEAFF. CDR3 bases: TGTGCCAGCAGCATACAGGGTTACACTGAAGCTTTCTTT.

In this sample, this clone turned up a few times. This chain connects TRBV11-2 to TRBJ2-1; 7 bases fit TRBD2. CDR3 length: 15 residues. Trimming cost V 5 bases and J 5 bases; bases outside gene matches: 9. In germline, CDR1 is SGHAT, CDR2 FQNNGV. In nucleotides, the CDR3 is TGTGCCAGCAGCCTTCGAGGAGCGGGGCACAATGAGCAGTTCTTC. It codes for CASSLRGAGHNEQFF.

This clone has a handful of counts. CDR3 in amino acids: CSVGIAGIYEQYF. The DNA of the CDR3 is TGCAGCGTTGGAATAGCGGGGATCTACGAGCAGTACTTC. The chain uses TRBV29-1 and TRBJ2-7, with 8 bases lining up with TRBD2. Looked up from germline, CDR1 is SQVTM and CDR2 is ANQGSEA. The trim removed 4 bases at V and 3 bases at J, leaving 5 bases unmatched. The CDR3 sequence is 13 residues long.

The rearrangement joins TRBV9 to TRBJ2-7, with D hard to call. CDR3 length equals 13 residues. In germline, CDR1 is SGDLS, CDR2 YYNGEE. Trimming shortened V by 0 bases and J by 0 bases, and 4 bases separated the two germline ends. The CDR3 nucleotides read TGTGCCAGCAGCGTAGGGGTCTCCTACGAGCAGTACTTC. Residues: CASSVGVSYEQYF.

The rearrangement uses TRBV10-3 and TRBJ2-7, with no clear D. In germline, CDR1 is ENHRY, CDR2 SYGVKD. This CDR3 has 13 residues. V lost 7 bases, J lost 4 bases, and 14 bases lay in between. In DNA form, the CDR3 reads TGTGCCATCATGGACCCTCCTAGGTACGAGCAGTACTTC. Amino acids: CAIMDPPRYEQYF.

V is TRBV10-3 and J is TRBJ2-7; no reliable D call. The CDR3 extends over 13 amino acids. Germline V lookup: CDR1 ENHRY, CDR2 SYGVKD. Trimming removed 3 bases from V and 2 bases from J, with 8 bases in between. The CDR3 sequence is CAISEGSTYEQYF. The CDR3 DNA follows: TGTGCCATCAGTGAAGGGTCTACCTACGAGCAGTACTTC.

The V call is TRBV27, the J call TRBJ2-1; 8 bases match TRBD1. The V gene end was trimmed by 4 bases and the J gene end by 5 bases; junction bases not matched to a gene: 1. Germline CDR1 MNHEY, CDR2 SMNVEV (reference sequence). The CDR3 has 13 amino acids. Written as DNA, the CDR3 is TGTGCCAGCAGTTGGGACAGGAACAATGAGCAGTTCTTC. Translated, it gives CASSWDRNNEQFF.

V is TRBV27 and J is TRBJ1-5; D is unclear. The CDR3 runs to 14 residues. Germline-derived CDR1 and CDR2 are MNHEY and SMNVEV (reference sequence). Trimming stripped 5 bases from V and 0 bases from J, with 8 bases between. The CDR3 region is CASSVLGSNQPQHF. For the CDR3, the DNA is TGTGCCAGCAGTGTTTTGGGTAGCAATCAGCCCCAGCATTTT.